These T cell receptor beta chains were read from a single sample in a study of cytotoxic CD8 clonotypes in ibrutinib-treated CLL. TCRdb's table, derived via immunoSEQ multiplex PCR, lists solely in-frame clones and lacks some. This table holds about 180,000 clones, roughly 80% found once. Source: PBMCs, taken after 24 months of ibrutinib treatment. The receptors here all came from a human donor with chronic lymphocytic leukemia. CDR3s include the opening cysteine and the closing phenylalanine or tryptophan. D genes are given only for firm matches. Size is omitted from some rows. Given values are once, few, many or a class for expanded clones.

TRBV4-3	TRBJ2-7	NA	NA	CASSLEEGVGYEQYF	TGCGCCAGCAGTCTCGAAGAAGGTGTAGGCTACGAGCAGTACTTC
TRBV6-6	TRBJ1-1	NA	NA	CASRPGTKNTEAFF	TGTGCCAGCAGACCCGGGACAAAGAACACTGAAGCTTTCTTT
TRBV18	TRBJ2-1	NA	NA	CASSYNTNEQFF	TGTGCCAGCTCCTACAATACCAATGAGCAGTTCTTC
TRBV4-2	TRBJ1-4	NA	NA	CASSQGSGTNEKLFF	TGTGCCAGCAGCCAAGGATCAGGTACTAATGAAAAACTGTTTTTT
TRBV10-1	TRBJ1-1	NA	NA	CASSESGYTEAFF	TGCGCCAGCAGTGAGTCGGGATACACTGAAGCTTTCTTT
TRBV5-1	TRBJ1-1	once	NA	CASSSTGLLNTEAFF	TGCGCCAGCAGCTCTACCGGACTCTTGAACACTGAAGCTTTCTTT
TRBV6-6	TRBJ1-5	many	NA	CASTSAGRSNQPQHF	TGTGCCAGCACTTCGGCAGGGCGTAGCAATCAGCCCCAGCATTTT
TRBV5-1	TRBJ2-5	NA	NA	CASSLRAERGTQYF	TGCGCCAGCAGCTTGAGGGCGGAAAGAGGCACCCAGTACTTC
TRBV5-1	TRBJ2-1	NA	TRBD1	CASSLRAGGYEQFF	TGCGCCAGCAGCTTGCGGGCAGGGGGATATGAGCAGTTCTTC
TRBV6-1	TRBJ1-3	NA	NA	CASSLSLGQDTIYF	TGTGCCAGCAGCCTATCTCTGGGGCAGGACACCATATATTTT
TRBV5-6	TRBJ1-2	NA	NA	CASSLVERDNYGYTF	TGTGCCAGCAGCTTGGTGGAGCGAGATAACTATGGCTACACCTTC
TRBV7-8	TRBJ2-1	NA	NA	CASSLRDHEQFF	TGTGCCAGCAGCTTACGGGACCATGAGCAGTTCTTC
TRBV5-1	TRBJ2-7	NA	TRBD2	CASSRGFAGGTEQYF	TGCGCCAGCAGCAGAGGGTTTGCGGGAGGGACCGAGCAGTACTTC
TRBV4-3	TRBJ2-5	NA	TRBD2	CASSQDLAGWGETQYF	TGCGCCAGCAGCCAAGATCTAGCGGGGTGGGGGGAGACCCAGTACTTC
TRBV30	TRBJ2-1	once	NA	CAQRPAARNEQFF	TGTGCACAAAGGCCCGCAGCGCGCAATGAGCAGTTCTTC
TRBV7-9	TRBJ1-2	NA	TRBD1	CASSVGTGDNYGYTF	TGTGCCAGCAGCGTAGGAACAGGGGATAACTATGGCTACACCTTC
TRBV5-1	TRBJ2-7	few	NA	CASSLYTQGEQYF	TGCGCCAGCAGCTTGTATACACAGGGAGAGCAGTACTTC
TRBV7-8	TRBJ1-5	few	NA	CASSPRGLNQPQHF	TGTGCCAGCAGCCCCCGGGGCCTCAATCAGCCCCAGCATTTT